What follows are 18 T cell receptor beta chains derived from one specimen sequenced in a study of blood T cell repertoires in COVID-19. TCRdb keeps only in-frame clones here, not all; method: immunoSEQ multiplex PCR. This sample yields over 85,000 clones, of which about 83% are seen a single time; roughly 14% belongs to the top ten. The material sequenced was peripheral blood. These receptors were collected from a human donor in a cohort sampled during active COVID-19.

This CDR3 reads CATSIVAGGYNEQFF. CDR3 DNA: TGTGCCACCAGCATTGTAGCGGGAGGTTACAATGAGCAGTTCTTC. The V gene is TRBV15, the J gene TRBJ2-1; 10 positions match TRBD2. The CDR3 extends over 15 amino acids. Trimming took 4 bases from V and 4 from J; bases not matched to a gene: 4. Germline V gene sequence: CDR1 LNHNV, CDR2 YYDKDF (reference sequence).

This chain connects TRBV1 to TRBJ2-1; the D call TRBD2 from the table was never checked on the DNA. TRBV1 is annotated as a pseudogene. The CDR3 is 15 amino acids. DNA of the CDR3: TGCACCAGCAGCCATATCTATAGCGGGAGAAATGAGCAGTTCTTC. Translated: CTSSHIYSGRNEQFF.

The rearrangement joins TRBV19 to TRBJ1-2; possible D gene TRBD1, 6 bases. The CDR3 runs 20 residues. Per the germline V gene, CDR1 is LNHDA and CDR2 is SQIVND (reference sequence). Deletions cut 0 bases from V and 12 bases from J, with 35 bases between. The CDR3 loop is CASSIDLWTDQINPLWMNTF. CDR3 DNA sequence: TGTGCCAGTAGTATAGATCTATGGACAGACCAAATCAACCCCCTATGGATGAACACCTTC.

The V gene is TRBV6-5, the J gene TRBJ2-2, with D unresolved. Per the germline V gene, CDR1 is MNHEY and CDR2 is SVGAGI. Trimming removed 0 bases at V and 7 bases at J, with 12 bases between. CDR3 length: 15 amino acids. In nucleotides, the CDR3 is TGTGCCAGCAGTTACTCTCGGTATGGCGGCGGGGAGCTGTTTTTT. Translation: CASSYSRYGGGELFF.

V usage is TRBV7-8 and J usage is TRBJ1-2, with 9 bases fitting TRBD1. The V segment lost 4 bases and the J segment 4 bases; nucleotides outside the gene matches: 13. Germline values: CDR1 SGHVS, CDR2 FQNEAQ. The CDR3 has 17 residues. The DNA for the CDR3 is TGTGCCAGCAGCTCCTCCCTCCGGACAGGGGTTGGCTATGGCTACACCTTC. It encodes CASSSSLRTGVGYGYTF. Full variable domain (remainder filled in from reference TRBV7-8 and TRBJ1-2): GAGVSQSPRYKVAKRGQDVALRCDPISGHVSLFWYQQALGQGPEFLTYFQNEAQLDKSGLPSDRFFAERPEGSVSTLKIQRTQQEDSAVYLCASSSSLRTGVGYGYTFGSGTRLTVV.

The chain is built from TRBV9 and TRBJ1-1, with 8 bases fitting TRBD1. V lost 0 bases to trimming and J lost 0 bases; unmatched junction nucleotides: 10. From germline, CDR1 is SGDLS and CDR2 YYNGEE. The CDR3 is 18 residues long. The CDR3 sequence is CASSVGQGISIMNTEAFF. DNA of the CDR3: TGTGCCAGCAGCGTAGGACAGGGGATTTCCATAATGAACACTGAAGCTTTCTTT. The full variable domain, in which reference TRBV9 and TRBJ1-1 provide the parts outside the CDR3, is DSGVTQTPKHLITATGQRVTLRCSPRSGDLSVYWYQQSLDQGLQFLIQYYNGEERAKGNILERFSAQQFPDLHSELNLSSLELGDSALYFCASSVGQGISIMNTEAFFGQGTRLTVV.

Concerning this clone itself: One junction end does not reproduce the germline sequence, and a read error may be involved. The chain couples TRBV7-7 to TRBJ2-1; 9 bases are a match to TRBD2. CDR1 SSHAT and CDR2 FNYEAQ come from the germline V gene (reference sequence). This CDR3 region has 16 residues. The CDR3, as DNA: TGTGCTAGCAGCCAAACAGCGGGGGGCCCTCTCAATGAGCAGTTCTTC. Its protein product is CASSQTAGGPLNEQFF.

The gene calls are TRBV2 and TRBJ2-7; unclear D gene. Deletions cut 7 bases from V and 1 base from J, with 14 bases between. The CDR3 spans 14 residues. Germline V gives CDR1 SNHLY, CDR2 FYNNEI. The CDR3 sequence is CASNDRQASYEQYF. CDR3 nucleotides: TGTGCCAGCAATGATCGCCAGGCATCCTACGAGCAGTACTTC. Drawing the rest from reference TRBV2 and TRBJ2-7, the complete variable domain is EPEVTQTPSHQVTQMGQEVILRCVPISNHLYFYWYRQILGQKVEFLVSFYNNEISEKSEIFDDQFSVERPDGSNFTLKIRSTKLEDSAMYFCASNDRQASYEQYFGPGTRLTVT.

The CDR3 sequence is CASSHSTGSDTQYF. CDR3 nucleotide sequence: TGTGCCAGCAGCCACTCGACAGGGTCAGATACGCAGTATTTT. V is TRBV3-1 (or the pseudogene TRBV3-2) and J is TRBJ2-3, with TRBD1 identical over 7 bases. The CDR3 loop spans 14 amino acids. J gave up 4 bases and V 3 bases, and 4 bases lay outside the gene matches. Germline V CDR1 and CDR2: LGHDT, YNNKEL (reference sequence).

CDR3 protein: CSVALTGEGTEAFF. For the CDR3, the DNA is TGCAGCGTTGCGCTGACAGGGGAAGGAACTGAAGCTTTCTTT. This rearrangement joins TRBV29-1 to TRBJ1-1, with TRBD1 matching 8 bases. The germline CDR1 and CDR2 sequences are SQVTM and ANQGSEA. V lost 4 bases, J lost 5 bases, and 9 bases stayed unmatched. The CDR3 spans 14 residues.

The J gene is TRBJ1-2, the V gene TRBV28; 9 nucleotides match TRBD1. CDR1 is MDHEN, CDR2 SYDVKM, per germline. The CDR3 spans 18 residues. Trimming removed 6 bases from V and 5 bases from J; junction bases left unmatched: 19. The CDR3 nucleotides read TGTGCCAGCAGACCCTTTCCATCCAACGGACAGGGGAGGTATGGCTACACCTTC. It is translated as CASRPFPSNGQGRYGYTF.

This sequence joins TRBV5-6 and TRBJ2-5; 9 bases agree with TRBD1. CDR1 is SGHDT and CDR2 is YYEEEE in the germline V gene. CDR3 size: 15 residues. The V gene end was trimmed by 2 bases and the J gene end by 5 bases; junction bases not matched to a gene: 7. The CDR3 sequence: CASSFDRGLRETQYF. The CDR3 DNA reads as TGTGCCAGCAGCTTTGACAGGGGGTTGAGGGAGACCCAGTACTTC.

The V and J genes are TRBV19 and TRBJ2-7, with 9 bases lining up with TRBD2. CDR3 length: 14 amino acids. The ends lost 5 bases at V and 2 bases at J; junction bases unmatched: 4. CDR1 and CDR2 (germline): LNHDA, SQIVND (reference sequence). CDR3 nucleotide sequence: TGTGCCAGTAGTTTCGGCGGGGGGGCCTACGAGCAGTACTTC. Translation gives CASSFGGGAYEQYF.

The V call is TRBV28, the J call TRBJ2-1; 8 bases fit TRBD2. Trimming removed 6 bases from V and 0 bases from J; junction bases left unmatched: 10. This CDR3 contains 17 residues. Germline values: CDR1 MDHEN, CDR2 SYDVKM. The chain's CDR3 is CASSSLRLASSYNEQFF. CDR3 bases: TGTGCCAGCAGCTCTCTTAGACTAGCGAGCTCCTACAATGAGCAGTTCTTC.

The V call is TRBV25-1, the J call TRBJ2-4; the match to TRBD1 covers 8 bases. Germline values: CDR1 MGHDK, CDR2 SYGVNS. Trimming removed 2 bases from V and 6 bases from J; junction bases left unmatched: 6. This CDR3 is 15 amino acids long. The CDR3 bases are TGTGCCAGCAGTGAAATAACCGGGACAGGAAACATTCAGTACTTC. Its translation: CASSEITGTGNIQYF.

The genes are TRBV15 and TRBJ1-1; D is possibly TRBD1 (5 bases). The germline V gene has CDR1 LNHNV and CDR2 YYDKDF (reference sequence). The germline V and J ends were trimmed by 5 bases and 10 bases, with 17 bases remaining between them. This CDR3 region has 13 residues. CDR3 DNA: TGTGCCACCAGCGCCCGCAGGGCCCTCGGAGCTTTCTTT. Protein: CATSARRALGAFF.

A word on this clone: The sample holds other DNA sequences that translate to the same CDR3. The V call is TRBV2, the J call TRBJ2-7; no definite D call. Germline loops: CDR1 SNHLY, CDR2 FYNNEI. The ends were cut back, 6 bases at V and 4 bases at J, with 7 bases in the middle. This CDR3 is 11 amino acids long. DNA for the CDR3: TGTGCCAGCAGCCCTTCGTACGAGCAGTACTTC. Its translation: CASSPSYEQYF. The complete variable domain, with remaining parts taken from reference TRBV2 and TRBJ2-7, reads EPEVTQTPSHQVTQMGQEVILRCVPISNHLYFYWYRQILGQKVEFLVSFYNNEISEKSEIFDDQFSVERPDGSNFTLKIRSTKLEDSAMYFCASSPSYEQYFGPGTRLTVT.

In its sample, this clone was seen once. The DNA for the CDR3 is TGTGCCAGCAGCGAAGGACTAGCGGGAGAGACCCAGTACTTC. Residues: CASSEGLAGETQYF. The chain carries TRBV7-3 and TRBJ2-5; 11 bases are a match to TRBD2. The germline gives CDR1 SGHTA, CDR2 FQGTGA. The CDR3 is made up of 14 amino acids. V trimming: 5 bases; J trimming: 4 bases; junction bases outside the gene matches: 3. Full variable domain (missing parts from reference TRBV7-3 and TRBJ2-5): GAGVSQTPSNKVTEKGKYVELRCDPISGHTALYWYRQSLGQGPEFLIYFQGTGAADDSGLPNDRFFAVRPEGSVSTLKIQRTERGDSAVYLCASSEGLAGETQYFGPGTRLLVL.